What follows are 4 T cell receptor beta chains derived from one specimen sequenced in a study of tumor and adjacent non-tumor tissue in lung cancer. The library came from three nested PCR rounds adapted from ARM-PCR protocols. In TCRdb, the multiplex PCR reads were re-called with MiXCR into one record per CDR3 protein. The table includes roughly 220,000 distinct CDR3 sequences, 70% to 75% detected once. The template was RNA from unsorted bulk tissue. The sequenced sample was lung tumor tissue. The receptor source for this set is a man aged 55 to 69 with non-small cell lung cancer.

The table lists this clonotype with a count of one. Because the CDR3 is missing its conserved closing phenylalanine or tryptophan, this is likely a read error. The rearrangement joins TRBV4-2 to TRBJ2-7, with D perhaps matching TRBD1 (6 bases). In germline, CDR1 is LGHNA, CDR2 YNFKEQ. This CDR3 is built from 14 residues. The CDR3 bases are TGTGCCAGCAGCCGCACAGGGACCCCCTACGGGCAGTACTTA. This encodes CASSRTGTPYGQYL.

This clonotype was observed a single time. Without the conserved terminal phenylalanine or tryptophan, this CDR3 likely stems from a read error. The limits of the CDR3 on the DNA are not certain, so only TCRdb's listed CDR3 is given. The chain is built from TRBV12-3 or TRBV12-4 and TRBJ2-3; the D call TRBD1 from the table was never checked on the DNA. The CDR3 comprises 13 residues, both ends counted. The CDR3 sequence: CVSTPVSTDTPYY.

Note on this clonotype: Germline and junction disagree at one end, which may indicate a read error. The rearrangement joins TRBV5-4 to TRBJ2-2, with TRBD1 as a possible D gene (6 bases). The CDR3 covers 18 residues. Germline V lookup: CDR1 SGHNT, CDR2 YYREEE (reference sequence). The CDR3 DNA reads as TGTGCCAGCAGCCCGGCCCTAGGACAGCCTACGAACACCGGGAAGCTGTTTTTT. The encoded protein is CASSPALGQPTNTGKLFF.

The rearrangement joins TRBV6-2 or TRBV6-3 to TRBJ2-3; 11 positions match TRBD2. The CDR3 runs 19 residues. Germline loops: CDR1 MNHEY, CDR2 SVGEGT. Trimming at V came to 6 bases and at J to 0 bases, leaving 14 bases not matched to a gene. The CDR3 nucleotides read TGTGCCAGCAGGGGGGTGCTGGGACTAGCGGTATCTAGCACAGATACGCAGTATTTT. This sequence encodes CASRGVLGLAVSSTDTQYF.